The clone carrying this T cell receptor beta chain was detected a few times. Authors' data handling: How many nucleated cells were present was estimated from reference gene primer amplification. The table came from immunoSEQ multiplex PCR; TCRdb's copy has only in-frame clones and leaves some out. V and J calls and clone size are copied from that table; D and trimming were computed from the DNA. The table shows 240,000 or so clones, with 60% to 75% occurring only once. This sample was included in a study of blood T cell repertoires in COVID-19. On the study more broadly: Sites across the United States, Italy and Spain contributed samples from acute and convalescent COVID-19. From T cells, B-cell-depleted T cells, or PBMCs came the material, which was cDNA or gDNA.

Germline V gene data show CDR1 as SGHTA and CDR2 as FQGNSA. The J segment lost 1 base and the V segment lost 1 base, leaving 4 bases of the junction unmatched. This CDR3 has 16 residues. The sequenced sample was peripheral blood. This rearrangement joins TRBV7-2 to TRBJ2-1; 7 bases are shared with TRBD2. The clonotype comes from a woman older than 75 with acute or convalescent COVID-19. CDR3 in amino acids: CASSLEGLTSYNEQFF. Here the CDR3 DNA reads TGTGCCAGCAGCTTAGAGGGACTAACTTCCTACAATGAGCAGTTCTTC.